This passage covers 32 T cell receptor beta chains from one sample sequenced in a study of cytomegalovirus exposure and HLA in healthy donors (dated by TCRdb to the late 2010s). The library was prepared using the immunoSEQ multiplex PCR assay. For the multiplex PCR, a mixture combining 60 forward primers for TCR Vbeta segments and 13 reverse primers for TCR Jbeta segments was used. TCRdb limited this immuneACCESS table to in-frame rearrangements with V and J called. A share of clones is missing; checked studies link under half to unresolved V genes, and the rest is unexplained. The sample data list more than 95,000 clones, and approximately 72% of these were observed just once. The ten largest clones represent approximately 2.2% of the sample. The source material was PBMCs. Receptors were obtained from a young man in good health and CMV-seronegative.

The rearrangement links TRBV18 to TRBJ1-1; perhaps TRBD1 as D (5 bases). The CDR3 totals 14 residues. Trimming removed 2 bases from V and 0 bases from J, with 7 bases in between. Germline CDR1 and CDR2: KGHSH and LQKENI. The CDR3 reads CASSPGGVNTEAFF. The DNA for the CDR3 is TGTGCCAGCTCACCAGGGGGGGTGAACACTGAAGCTTTCTTT.

This rearrangement joins TRBV30 to TRBJ2-5; TRBD2 aligns across 10 bases. CDR1 and CDR2 (germline): GTSNPN, SVGIG (reference sequence). The CDR3 covers 15 residues. V lost 2 bases and J lost 4; bases outside the gene matches: 7. CDR3 loop: CAWSRAGGLAETQYF. The CDR3 DNA is TGTGCCTGGAGTCGAGCGGGGGGGCTGGCAGAGACCCAGTACTTC.

V usage is TRBV27 and J usage is TRBJ2-1; no clear D. Trimming stripped 3 bases from V and 12 bases from J, with 15 bases between. Germline lookup yields CDR1 MNHEY and CDR2 SMNVEV (reference sequence). The CDR3 loop spans 13 amino acids. CDR3 sequence (DNA): TGTGCCAGCAGTTTTAGCAGATGGGTCGGGCAGTTCTTC. Its translation: CASSFSRWVGQFF.

This clone was recorded many times. The rearrangement links TRBV19 to TRBJ2-5; 8 nucleotides match TRBD1. Trimming removed 6 bases from V and 2 bases from J; junction bases left unmatched: 8. The CDR3 spans 15 residues. Germline loops: CDR1 LNHDA, CDR2 SQIVND (reference sequence). CDR3 region: CASRLTGTGQETQYF. Written as DNA, the CDR3 is TGTGCCAGTAGACTTACCGGGACAGGACAAGAGACCCAGTACTTC.

The genes are TRBV28 and TRBJ2-1; tentative D call: TRBD2 (6 bases). The CDR3 covers 15 residues. Germline-derived CDR1 and CDR2 are MDHEN and SYDVKM. The ends were cut back, 6 bases at V and 3 bases at J, with 15 bases in the middle. This CDR3 reads CASSPLAGHYNEQFF. CDR3 coding DNA: TGTGCCAGCAGCCCACTGGCGGGGCACTACAATGAGCAGTTCTTC.

The V and J genes are TRBV19 and TRBJ1-5, with D unclear. In germline, CDR1 is LNHDA, CDR2 SQIVND (reference sequence). The CDR3 is made up of 15 amino acids. Trimming pared 3 bases from V and 5 bases from J, leaving 14 bases between. CDR3 loop: CASSIGSGPYQPQHF. The CDR3 nucleotides read TGTGCCAGTAGTATTGGGAGTGGACCCTATCAGCCCCAGCATTTT.

The rearrangement links TRBV29-1 to TRBJ1-1; the match to TRBD1 covers 8 bases. Germline V gene lookup returns CDR1 SQVTM and CDR2 ANQGSEA. V lost 2 bases, J lost 6 bases, and 14 bases stayed unmatched. The CDR3 contains 16 residues. This CDR3 is CSVEKSRGLGQAEAFF. The CDR3 coding sequence is TGCAGCGTTGAAAAATCCAGGGGGCTCGGTCAGGCTGAAGCTTTCTTT.

The CDR3 region has the DNA TGTGCCAGCACCCCAAGGGACAGGGTAGGGACTGAAGCTTTCTTT. As protein: CASTPRDRVGTEAFF. The chain recombines TRBV7-8 with TRBJ1-1; TRBD1 agrees at 9 bases. After removal of 7 bases from V and 5 bases from J, the junction contained 11 bases not matched to a gene. CDR1 and CDR2 (germline): SGHVS, FQNEAQ. This CDR3 spans 15 amino acids.

The chain is built from TRBV6-1 and TRBJ2-3, with TRBD1 matching 8 bases. The germline V gene has CDR1 MNHNS and CDR2 SASEGT. The CDR3 contains 15 residues. The V segment lost 6 bases and the J segment 0 bases; nucleotides outside the gene matches: 5. The CDR3 DNA is TGTGCCAGCAGGGATCAGGGGGCGAGCACAGATACGCAGTATTTT. Amino acids: CASRDQGASTDTQYF.

The chain is built from TRBV19 and TRBJ2-2, with no clear D. CDR3 length: 15 residues. In germline, CDR1 is LNHDA, CDR2 SQIVND (reference sequence). V lost 7 bases and J lost 6, with 18 bases in between. The CDR3 spells CASTPRPAPPGELFF. CDR3 DNA: TGTGCCAGTACCCCCCGGCCAGCGCCTCCCGGGGAGCTGTTTTTT.

The chain's CDR3 is CASRQTGLGSTEAFF. CDR3 sequence (DNA): TGTGCCAGCAGACAGACAGGGCTCGGGTCCACTGAAGCTTTCTTT. The chain links TRBV6-6 to TRBJ1-1, with 7 bases aligning to TRBD1. Germline CDR1 is MNHNY and CDR2 is SVGAGI (reference sequence). Unmatched junction bases numbered 11, after V lost 6 bases and J lost 4 bases. This CDR3 region has 15 residues.

This clone was seen a single time. The chain carries TRBV5-4 and TRBJ2-7; 12 bases are a match to TRBD1. The CDR3 consists of 15 residues. V shed 5 bases, J shed 5 bases, and the junction held 8 bases outside the gene matches. The V gene's germline CDR1 is SGHNT and CDR2 YYREEE (reference sequence). The DNA of the CDR3 is TGTGCCAGCAGAGTGGGGACAGGGGGCGTCCACGAGCAGTACTTC. Protein sequence: CASRVGTGGVHEQYF.

The chain's CDR3 is CASSDVTGGPRGEQYF. In DNA form, the CDR3 reads TGTGCCAGCAGTGATGTGACAGGGGGCCCCCGGGGCGAGCAGTACTTC. The chain joins TRBV25-1 to TRBJ2-7; TRBD1 matches 10 bases. The CDR3 extends over 16 amino acids. V was clipped by 3 bases and J by 6 bases; unmatched bases: 11. Germline V gives CDR1 MGHDK, CDR2 SYGVNS.

The V call is TRBV7-9, the J call TRBJ1-2, with D perhaps matching TRBD1 (6 bases). The CDR3 has 18 amino acids. Germline V CDR1 and CDR2: SEHNR, FQNEAQ (reference sequence). V lost 2 bases and J 4 bases, leaving 23 bases between the germline ends. The CDR3 loop reads CASSLMTGGLDPFYGYTF. CDR3 sequence (DNA): TGTGCCAGCAGCTTAATGACCGGGGGGCTGGACCCATTCTATGGCTACACCTTC.

J is TRBJ1-5 and V is TRBV21-1; the table assigns TRBD1, which was not confirmed against the DNA. TRBV21-1 is a documented pseudogene. The CDR3 loop spans 16 amino acids. In DNA, the CDR3 is TGTGCCAGCAGCGGACGGGGACAGGGTAGTGGTCAGCCCCAGCATTTT. It yields the protein CASSGRGQGSGQPQHF.

As for this clone: Other DNA sequences in this sample translate to the same CDR3. The rearrangement joins TRBV30 to TRBJ1-2; D not certain. Trimming cost V 0 bases and J 1 base, with 9 bases left between them. The CDR3 spans 14 residues. Germline V gives CDR1 GTSNPN, CDR2 SVGIG (reference sequence). Written as DNA, the CDR3 is TGTGCCTGGAGTGTACTAGGCCGTAACTATGGCTACACCTTC. Amino acid sequence: CAWSVLGRNYGYTF.

This clone has just one count. The V and J genes are TRBV7-2 and TRBJ2-3, with 7 positions matching TRBD2. CDR3 length equals 14 residues. V was clipped by 4 bases and J by 4 bases; unmatched bases: 5. Germline V gives CDR1 SGHTA, CDR2 FQGNSA. CDR3: CASSSGLVSDTQYF. The CDR3 region has the DNA TGTGCCAGCAGCTCCGGACTAGTCTCAGATACGCAGTATTTT. Combining the CDR3 with reference TRBV7-2 and TRBJ2-3 gives the whole variable domain GAGVSQSPSNKVTEKGKDVELRCDPISGHTALYWYRQSLGQGLEFLIYFQGNSAPDKSGLPSDRFSAERTGGSVSTLTIQRTQQEDSAVYLCASSSGLVSDTQYFGPGTRLTVL.

The V and J genes are TRBV6-5 and TRBJ2-3; a weak D match, TRBD2 (5 bases). V was cut by 2 bases and J by 4 bases, with 13 bases left in between. This CDR3 is built from 15 residues. Germline-derived CDR1 and CDR2 are MNHEY and SVGAGI. CDR3 in DNA: TGTGCCAGCAGTTACACGGGGTTCTCCGCAGATACGCAGTATTTT. Protein: CASSYTGFSADTQYF.

This chain uses TRBV19 with TRBJ1-2, with D unresolved. The CDR3 length is 12 residues. Trimming took off 7 bases at V and 0 bases at J, with 6 bases between the two ends. Germline V gene data show CDR1 as LNHDA and CDR2 as SQIVND (reference sequence). The CDR3 is CASTTSNYGYTF. The CDR3 DNA follows: TGTGCCAGTACTACCTCTAACTATGGCTACACCTTC.

This clone was seen a few times. The chain carries TRBV11-3 and TRBJ2-7; possibly TRBD1 for D (5 bases). CDR1 is SGHNT and CDR2 is YENEEA in the germline V gene. Trimming cost V 4 bases and J 9 bases, with 19 bases left between them. The CDR3 sequence is 14 residues long. The CDR3 nucleotides are TGTGCCAGCAGCTCAGGGATCTCAACATCGGTGCAGTACTTC. This encodes CASSSGISTSVQYF.

The rearrangement links TRBV5-4 to TRBJ2-3, with TRBD2 as a possible D gene (7 bases). Germline loops: CDR1 SGHNT, CDR2 YYREEE (reference sequence). V gave up 0 bases and J gave up 4 bases, with 21 bases separating them. The CDR3 has 18 residues. This CDR3 is CASSLGGSGGGSADTQYF. The CDR3 DNA follows: TGTGCCAGCAGCTTGGGAGGGTCGGGGGGCGGTAGTGCAGATACGCAGTATTTT.

V usage is TRBV6-5 and J usage is TRBJ2-1; TRBD1 matches at 7 bases. This CDR3 is 14 amino acids long. Germline CDR1 reads MNHEY; CDR2 reads SVGAGI. J lost 5 bases, V lost 6 bases, and 7 bases had no gene match. This CDR3 is CASRGQVIHNEQFF. The CDR3 DNA follows: TGTGCCAGCAGAGGACAGGTTATTCACAATGAGCAGTTCTTC.

This sequence joins TRBV4-1 and TRBJ1-2; D gene uncertain. CDR1 MGHRA and CDR2 YSYEKL come from the germline V gene. This CDR3 comprises 20 residues. Trimming removed 4 bases at V and 0 bases at J, with 27 bases between. The CDR3 region is CASSPDEEYGQVLANYGYTF. CDR3 nucleotides: TGCGCCAGCAGCCCAGATGAAGAGTATGGGCAGGTGTTAGCTAACTATGGCTACACCTTC.

The V call is TRBV5-1, the J call TRBJ2-1, with 7 bases identical to TRBD2. Germline CDR1 is SGHRS and CDR2 is YFSETQ. This CDR3 has 16 residues. J gave up 5 bases and V 0 bases, and 8 bases lay outside the gene matches. In DNA, the CDR3 is TGCGCCAGCAGCTTGGAGGCGGCTAGCGGAAACAATGAGCAGTTCTTC. Protein sequence: CASSLEAASGNNEQFF.

In this sample, this clone turned up once. The chain recombines TRBV4-1 with TRBJ2-7, with 13 bases that match TRBD2. Germline V CDR1 and CDR2: MGHRA, YSYEKL. This CDR3 has 17 residues. V dropped 1 base and J dropped 6; count of bases not matched to a gene: 9. CDR3: CASSQGRTSGRRLEQYF. CDR3 sequence (DNA): TGCGCCAGCAGCCAAGGGAGGACTAGCGGGAGACGGCTCGAGCAGTACTTC.

This chain joins TRBV28 and TRBJ2-7, with 7 bases aligning to TRBD2. The CDR3 extends over 11 amino acids. With V trimmed by 4 bases and J by 6 bases, 0 bases remained unmatched. In germline, CDR1 is MDHEN, CDR2 SYDVKM. The CDR3 reads CASSWEGEQYF. The CDR3, as DNA: TGTGCCAGCAGTTGGGAGGGCGAGCAGTACTTC.

The chain carries TRBV28 and TRBJ2-1, with TRBD2 matching over 9 bases. CDR1 and CDR2 (germline): MDHEN, SYDVKM. This CDR3 is built from 15 residues. The trim removed 6 bases at V and 9 bases at J, leaving 12 bases unmatched. The CDR3 DNA reads TGTGCCAGCAGCTCGTTAGCGGGAGTCGGGGCTGAGCAGTTCTTC. As protein: CASSSLAGVGAEQFF.

The chain recombines TRBV29-1 with TRBJ1-1; TRBD1 might be the D (5 bases). CDR3 length: 11 amino acids. Trimming shortened V by 3 bases and J by 11 bases, and 13 bases separated the two germline ends. Germline V gene lookup returns CDR1 SQVTM and CDR2 ANQGSEA. This chain's CDR3 is CSVEGGGAAFF. In DNA form, the CDR3 reads TGCAGCGTTGAGGGCGGTGGGGCGGCTTTCTTT.

The J gene is TRBJ1-2, the V gene TRBV29-1; TRBD1 matches 7 bases. Per germline, CDR1 SQVTM and CDR2 ANQGSEA. This CDR3 is built from 13 residues. The J segment lost 1 base and the V segment lost 7 bases, leaving 6 bases of the junction unmatched. The CDR3 here is CSGQGTDNYGYTF. The CDR3 DNA sequence: TGCAGCGGACAAGGGACAGATAACTATGGCTACACCTTC.

V is TRBV6-1 and J is TRBJ1-2; 7 positions agree with TRBD1. CDR3 length: 19 residues. Germline V gives CDR1 MNHNS, CDR2 SASEGT. The V and J ends lost 1 base and 0 bases, in that order; junction bases with no gene match: 14. CDR3 in amino acids: CASSEEGAGQAKANYGYTF. CDR3 coding DNA: TGTGCCAGCAGTGAAGAAGGAGCCGGACAGGCCAAAGCTAACTATGGCTACACCTTC.

The chain joins TRBV11-2 to TRBJ2-3; a weak D match, TRBD2 (5 bases). V was shortened by 0 bases and J by 6 bases, with 10 bases between the two germline ends. Germline-derived CDR1 and CDR2 are SGHAT and FQNNGV. CDR3 length: 14 residues. Written as DNA, the CDR3 is TGTGCCAGCAGCTTAGATTGGGGAGTGGATACGCAGTATTTT. This codes for CASSLDWGVDTQYF.

The V and J genes are TRBV5-6 and TRBJ2-4; D is ambiguous. CDR1 is SGHDT and CDR2 is YYEEEE in the germline V gene. The CDR3 covers 14 residues. Deletions cut 1 base from V and 3 bases from J, with 8 bases between. The CDR3 sequence is CASSLRGSKNIQYF. CDR3 nucleotides: TGTGCCAGCAGCTTGCGAGGAAGCAAAAACATTCAGTACTTC.